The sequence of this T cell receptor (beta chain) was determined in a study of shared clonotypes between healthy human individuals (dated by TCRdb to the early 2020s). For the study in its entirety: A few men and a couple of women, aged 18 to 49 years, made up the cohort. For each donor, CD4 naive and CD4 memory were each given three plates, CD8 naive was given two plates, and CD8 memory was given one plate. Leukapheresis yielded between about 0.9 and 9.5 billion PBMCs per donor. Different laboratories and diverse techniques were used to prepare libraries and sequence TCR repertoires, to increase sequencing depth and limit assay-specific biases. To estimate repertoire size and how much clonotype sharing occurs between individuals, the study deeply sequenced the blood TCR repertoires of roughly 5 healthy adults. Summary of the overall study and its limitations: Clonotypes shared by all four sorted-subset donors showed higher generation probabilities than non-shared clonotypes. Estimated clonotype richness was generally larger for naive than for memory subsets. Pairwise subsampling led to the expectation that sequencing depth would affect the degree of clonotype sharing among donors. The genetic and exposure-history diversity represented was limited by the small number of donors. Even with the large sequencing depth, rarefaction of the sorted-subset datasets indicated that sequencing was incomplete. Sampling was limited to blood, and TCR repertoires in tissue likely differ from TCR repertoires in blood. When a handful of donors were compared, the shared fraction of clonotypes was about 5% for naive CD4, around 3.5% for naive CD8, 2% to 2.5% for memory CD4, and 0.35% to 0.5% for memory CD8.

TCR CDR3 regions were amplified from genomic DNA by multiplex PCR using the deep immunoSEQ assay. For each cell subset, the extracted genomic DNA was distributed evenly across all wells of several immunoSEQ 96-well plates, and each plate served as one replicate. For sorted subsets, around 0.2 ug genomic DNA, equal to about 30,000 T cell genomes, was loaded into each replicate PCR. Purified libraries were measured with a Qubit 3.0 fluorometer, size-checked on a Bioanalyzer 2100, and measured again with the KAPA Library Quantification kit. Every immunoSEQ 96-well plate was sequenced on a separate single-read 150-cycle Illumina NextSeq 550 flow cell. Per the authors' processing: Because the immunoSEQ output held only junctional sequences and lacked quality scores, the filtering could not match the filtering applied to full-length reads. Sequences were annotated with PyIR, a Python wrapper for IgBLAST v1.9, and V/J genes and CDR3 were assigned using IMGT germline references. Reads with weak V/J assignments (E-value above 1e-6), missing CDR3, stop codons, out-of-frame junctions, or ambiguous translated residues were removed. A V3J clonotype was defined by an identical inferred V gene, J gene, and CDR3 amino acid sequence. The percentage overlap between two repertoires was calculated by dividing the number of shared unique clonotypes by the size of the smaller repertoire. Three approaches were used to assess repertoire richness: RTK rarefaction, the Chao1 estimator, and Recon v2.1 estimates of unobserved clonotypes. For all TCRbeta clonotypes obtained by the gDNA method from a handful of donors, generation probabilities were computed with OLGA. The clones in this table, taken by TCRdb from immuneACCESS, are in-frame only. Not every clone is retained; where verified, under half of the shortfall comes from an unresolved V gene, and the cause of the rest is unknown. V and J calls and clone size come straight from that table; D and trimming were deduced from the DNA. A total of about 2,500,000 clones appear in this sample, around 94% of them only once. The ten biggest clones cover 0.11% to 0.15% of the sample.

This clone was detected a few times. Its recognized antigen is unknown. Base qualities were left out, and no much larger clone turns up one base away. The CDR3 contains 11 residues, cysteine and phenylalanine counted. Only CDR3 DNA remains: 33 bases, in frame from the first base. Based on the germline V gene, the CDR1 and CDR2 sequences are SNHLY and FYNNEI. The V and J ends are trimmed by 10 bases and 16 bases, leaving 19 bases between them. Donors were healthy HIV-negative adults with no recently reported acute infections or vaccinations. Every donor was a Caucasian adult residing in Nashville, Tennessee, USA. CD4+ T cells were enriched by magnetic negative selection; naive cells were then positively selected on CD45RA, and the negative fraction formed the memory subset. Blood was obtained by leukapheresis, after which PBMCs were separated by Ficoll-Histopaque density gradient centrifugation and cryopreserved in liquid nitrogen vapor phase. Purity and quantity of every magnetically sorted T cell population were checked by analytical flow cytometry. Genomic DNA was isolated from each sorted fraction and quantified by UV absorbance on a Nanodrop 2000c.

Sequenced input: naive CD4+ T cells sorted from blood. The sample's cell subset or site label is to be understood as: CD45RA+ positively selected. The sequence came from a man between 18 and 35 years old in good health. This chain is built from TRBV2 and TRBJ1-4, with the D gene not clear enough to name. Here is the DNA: TGTGCCACTGCCTTATCGGGGATGGAGTTTTTT. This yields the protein CATALSGMEFF.